Following are 5 T cell receptor beta chains from one sample sequenced in a study of blood T cell repertoires in COVID-19. Using immunoSEQ multiplex PCR, the repertoire was profiled, and TCRdb retains in-frame clones only, with some absent. Seen here are roughly 180,000 clones, approximately 80% observed once, and the top ten hold 9.5% to 11%. Material: PBMCs or T cells enriched from blood (not recorded which). The receptors were gathered from a man over 45 who had recovered from COVID-19.

This clone was detected once. This chain links TRBV28 with TRBJ1-4; TRBD1 is a possible D gene (5 bases). With 5 bases removed from V and 11 bases from J, the gap between germline ends came to 18 bases. Germline values: CDR1 MDHEN, CDR2 SYDVKM. This CDR3 region has 14 residues. The CDR3 bases are TGTGCCAGCAGTAGCGGGGGTTCGGAGGAGAAACTGTTTTTT. It specifies CASSSGGSEEKLFF.

The rearrangement joins TRBV30 to TRBJ2-1; 7 bases align to TRBD2. Germline values: CDR1 GTSNPN, CDR2 SVGIG (reference sequence). Germline trimming cut 5 bases from V and 2 bases from J; bases unmatched to any gene: 15. The CDR3 has 17 residues. The CDR3: CAWGEPGTRGAYNEQFF. Written as DNA, the CDR3 is TGTGCCTGGGGGGAGCCGGGGACCCGGGGGGCCTACAATGAGCAGTTCTTC.

V gene TRBV7-2 combines with J gene TRBJ2-5; no reliable D call. Trimming removed 5 bases at V and 1 base at J, with 5 bases between. CDR1 SGHTA and CDR2 FQGNSA come from the germline V gene. This CDR3 has 12 residues. CDR3 nucleotide sequence: TGTGCCAGCAGCCTCGTCCAAGAGACCCAGTACTTC. As protein: CASSLVQETQYF.

The CDR3 region is CARSGGTGTGGNEQYF. The DNA for the CDR3 is TGTGCCAGAAGCGGAGGAACCGGGACAGGGGGCAACGAGCAGTACTTC. This chain connects TRBV5-3 to TRBJ2-7, with 12 bases that match TRBD1. TRBV5-3 is an ORF, and what it does is uncertain. The CDR3 runs to 16 residues. J was trimmed by 5 bases and V by 4 bases; bases with no gene match: 10.

V usage is TRBV5-1 and J usage is TRBJ1-1; TRBD1 might be the D (5 bases). The V end lost 5 bases, the J end lost 1 base, and 15 bases lay between the germline ends. Germline V lookup: CDR1 SGHRS, CDR2 YFSETQ. The CDR3 is made up of 15 amino acids. The CDR3 spells CASRVFTGANTEAFF. In DNA form, the CDR3 reads TGCGCCAGCAGAGTTTTTACAGGCGCGAACACTGAAGCTTTCTTT.